This is a list of T cell receptor beta chains from one sample in a study of OX40 agonist ivuxolimab in advanced cancers. Clones were read by immunoSEQ multiplex PCR, and TCRdb kept only the in-frame ones, dropping some. The sample lists around 72,000 clones, around 88% occurring once. Specimen: CD4+ or CD8+ T cells sorted from blood, collected in a trial of the OX40 agonist ivuxolimab. Receptors originate from an adult with an advanced solid tumor such as melanoma, head and neck, liver or kidney cancer. Each CDR3 is given with its conserved first and last residue. D genes are given only for firm matches. Clone size, where shown, is once, few, many, or a class for clones that have expanded.

abundance: NA
j_gene: TRBJ1-1
v_gene: TRBV5-6
d_gene: NA
CDR3nt: TGTGCCAGCTGGGGCAACTTAGGGTGGACTGAAGCTTTCTTT
CDR3aa: CASWGNLGWTEAFF

abundance: once
j_gene: TRBJ2-3
v_gene: TRBV27
d_gene: NA
CDR3nt: TGTGCCAGCAGTCTACGACGGTCTAGCACAGATACGCAGTATTTT
CDR3aa: CASSLRRSSTDTQYF

abundance: NA
j_gene: TRBJ1-4
v_gene: TRBV6-5
d_gene: NA
CDR3nt: TGTGCCAGCAGTTACTCCCCAGCCCCAACTAATGAAAAACTGTTTTTT
CDR3aa: CASSYSPAPTNEKLFF

abundance: NA
j_gene: TRBJ1-1
v_gene: TRBV7-9
d_gene: NA
CDR3nt: TGTGCCAGCAGCTTGGCACTGCGGACTGAAGCTTTCTTT
CDR3aa: CASSLALRTEAFF

abundance: NA
j_gene: TRBJ2-7
v_gene: TRBV9
d_gene: TRBD2
CDR3nt: TGTGCCAGCAGTCCGAGCGGGGGGAGTGTTGGCGAGCAGTACTTC
CDR3aa: CASSPSGGSVGEQYF

abundance: NA
j_gene: TRBJ2-2
v_gene: TRBV5-4
d_gene: NA
CDR3nt: TGTGCCAGCAGCTTGTATGCGGACACCGGGGAGCTGTTTTTT
CDR3aa: CASSLYADTGELFF

abundance: NA
j_gene: TRBJ1-2
v_gene: TRBV5-5
d_gene: TRBD1
CDR3nt: TGTGCCAGCAGCGCAACAGGGGATTCTGGCTACACCTTC
CDR3aa: CASSATGDSGYTF

abundance: NA
j_gene: TRBJ2-5
v_gene: TRBV5-1
d_gene: NA
CDR3nt: TGCGCCAGCAGCTCGGGAGACGGGGGACGAGAGACCCAGTACTTC
CDR3aa: CASSSGDGGRETQYF

abundance: few
j_gene: TRBJ1-1
v_gene: TRBV10-2
d_gene: TRBD1
CDR3nt: TGCGCCAGCACCACGGGACAGGGTTTACCTGAAGCTTTCTTT
CDR3aa: CASTTGQGLPEAFF

abundance: once
j_gene: TRBJ1-3
v_gene: TRBV19
d_gene: NA
CDR3nt: TGTGCCAGTAGTATAAGGCCAAATCTCTCTGGAAACACCATATATTTT
CDR3aa: CASSIRPNLSGNTIYF